This entry describes one T cell receptor (beta chain). Its antigen specificity is not known. No base quality values were provided; no much bigger clone lies one nucleotide off. CD8 naive samples consisted of CD45RO-negative cells that were positively selected for CCR7, yielding a CD45RA+CCR7+ population without TemRA cells. The donors were healthy, HIV-negative adults who had no recently reported acute infections or vaccinations. Every donor was a Caucasian adult living in Nashville, Tennessee, USA. Blood was obtained by leukapheresis, after which PBMCs were separated by Ficoll-Histopaque density gradient centrifugation and cryopreserved in liquid nitrogen vapor phase. Purity and quantity of every magnetically sorted T cell population were checked by analytical flow cytometry. Genomic DNA was isolated from each sorted fraction and quantified by UV absorbance on a Nanodrop 2000c. The sample originates from a study of shared clonotypes between healthy human individuals (dated by TCRdb to the early 2020s). Context from the whole study: A couple of women and three men aged 18 to 49 years were included in the cohort. To estimate repertoire size and how much clonotypes are shared between individuals, the study performed deep sequencing of blood TCR repertoires from roughly five healthy adults. Different laboratories and diverse techniques were used to prepare libraries and sequence TCR repertoires, to increase sequencing depth and limit assay-specific biases. Per donor, leukapheresis produced somewhere between about 0.94 and 9.5 billion PBMCs. Per donor, three plates each were used for CD4 naive and CD4 memory, two for CD8 naive, and one for CD8 memory. Results the study describes overall, beyond this receptor: The genetic and exposure-history diversity represented was limited by the small number of donors. Only blood was sampled, and tissue TCR repertoires likely differ from those in blood. Based on pairwise subsampling, the degree of clonotype sharing among donors was expected to be affected by sequencing depth. Incomplete sequencing was indicated by rarefaction of sorted-subset datasets, despite the large sequencing depth. Naive subsets generally had larger estimated clonotype richness than memory subsets. Higher generation probabilities were observed for clonotypes shared by all four sorted-subset donors than for non-shared clonotypes. When four donors were compared, the shared fraction of clonotypes was about 5% for naive CD4, about 4% for naive CD8, 2.3% for memory CD4, and less than 0.5% for memory CD8.

Using the deep immunoSEQ assay, TCR CDR3 regions were amplified from genomic DNA by multiplex PCR. For each cell subset, the extracted genomic DNA was distributed evenly across all wells of several immunoSEQ 96-well plates, and each plate served as one replicate. For sorted subsets, roughly 200 ng of genomic DNA, equivalent to some 30,000 T cell genomes, went into each replicate PCR. Purified libraries were quantified with a Qubit 3.0 fluorometer, sized on a Bioanalyzer 2100, and re-quantified with the KAPA Library Quantification kit. Each immunoSEQ 96-well plate was sequenced on its own single-read 150-cycle Illumina NextSeq 550 flow cell. Per the authors' processing: Because the immunoSEQ output held only junctional sequences and lacked quality scores, the filtering could not match the filtering applied to full-length reads. Sequences were annotated with PyIR, a Python wrapper for IgBLAST v1.9, using IMGT germline references to assign V/J genes and CDR3. Reads with weak V/J assignments (E-value above 1e-6), missing CDR3, stop codons, out-of-frame junctions, or ambiguous translated residues were removed. V3J clonotypes were defined by identical inferred V gene, J gene, and CDR3 amino acid sequence. Percentage overlap between repertoires was calculated by dividing the number of shared unique clonotypes by the size of the smaller repertoire. RTK rarefaction, the Chao1 estimator, and Recon v2.1 estimates of unobserved clonotypes were used to assess repertoire richness. OLGA was used to compute generation probabilities for all TCRbeta clonotypes that the gDNA method yielded from a handful of donors. The source is immuneACCESS, and TCRdb retained only in-frame sequences with V and J called. Part of the clones is not carried over; for the studies checked, unresolved V genes explain less than half of this, and the remainder is unexplained. V, J and clone size were drawn from that table, and D and trimming were deduced from the DNA. The sample contains more than 600,000 clones, approximately 90% of them found a single time. Of the sample, about a quarter is held by the ten largest clones.

Including the terminal cysteine and phenylalanine, the CDR3 comprises 18 residues. CDR3 DNA is the only sequence kept; it has 54 bases, read in frame from the first base. From the germline V gene, CDR1 is LGHNA and CDR2 is YSLEER. Trimming takes 0 bases from V and 0 bases from J, and the germline ends sit 18 bases apart. The source is a man aged 25-40 years in good health. The chain joins TRBV4-3 to TRBJ2-7, with a tentative D gene TRBD2 over 6 matching bases. The sample comprised naive CD8+ T cells sorted from blood. This specimen's cell subset or site label, per the study, means: CD45RA+CCR7+. The DNA sequence is as follows: TGCGCCAGCAGCCAAGATATTTTCGGTAGCGGAACCTCCTACGAGCAGTACTTC. Its amino acids are CASSQDIFGSGTSYEQYF.